The present T cell receptor (beta chain) was sequenced within a study of tumor-infiltrating lymphocytes in oesophageal squamous cell carcinoma. The CDR3 contains 14 residues. Germline V gives CDR1 SGHVS, CDR2 FQNEAQ. This clonotype occurred once. MiXCR was run by TCRdb on the PCR reads, yielding one entry per CDR3 protein. The table lists 9,500 to 15,000 distinct CDR3 sequences, 45% to 70% of them singletons. This clonotype originated in a female donor with esophageal squamous cell carcinoma. J is TRBJ2-3 and V is TRBV7-8, with D unresolved. The end of the DNA is better explained by TRBJ1-1, so the J call may be wrong. The sequencing input was esophageal tumor tissue. The CDR3 protein is CASSRRSGHTEAFF. The CDR3 nucleotides read TGTGCCAGCAGTCGCCGATCCGGACACACTGAAGCTTTCTTT.